The 8 T cell receptor beta chains presented below share a single source sample, sequenced in a study of CD8 T cells in Susac syndrome. RNA totalling about 0.45 to 1 ug underwent reverse transcription with random hexamers. One entry per CDR3 protein, called by TCRdb with MiXCR from the immunoSEQ multiplex PCR reads. The sample includes about 90,000 distinct CDR3 sequences, approximately 96% seen only once; the top ten take more than 0.5%. Input material: CD8+ T cells from PBMCs. These receptors came from a human donor with Susac syndrome.

The rearrangement links TRBV28 to TRBJ1-1, with 11 bases identical to TRBD1. Germline CDR1 is MDHEN and CDR2 is SYDVKM. The V and J ends lost 6 bases and 4 bases, in that order; junction bases with no gene match: 4. The CDR3 sequence is 14 residues long. This CDR3 reads CASRPGQGVTEAFF. The DNA of the CDR3 is TGTGCCAGCAGACCGGGACAGGGGGTCACTGAAGCTTTCTTT. The variable domain in full, with the rest retrieved from reference TRBV28 and TRBJ1-1, is DVKVTQSSRYLVKRTGEKVFLECVQDMDHENMFWYRQDPGLGLRLIYFSYDVKMKEKGDIPEGYSVSREKKERFSLILESASTNQTSMYLCASRPGQGVTEAFFGQGTRLTVV.

The J gene is TRBJ1-1, the V gene TRBV4-3; D gene unclear. Between the trimmed V and J ends, which lost 2 bases and 3 bases, there was a span of 13 bases. CDR3 length equals 15 residues. CDR1 and CDR2 from the germline V gene are LGHNA and YSLEER. The CDR3 bases are TGCGCCAGCAGCCAACAGGAAGGCAGCTACACTGAAGCTTTCTTT. Its protein is CASSQQEGSYTEAFF.

The chain recombines TRBV5-4 with TRBJ2-2; 7 nucleotides agree with TRBD1. With V trimmed by 0 bases and J by 4 bases, 3 bases remained unmatched. The CDR3 extends over 15 amino acids. Germline V lookup: CDR1 SGHNT, CDR2 YYREEE (reference sequence). The CDR3 loop is CASSLEDRSTGELFF. CDR3 bases: TGTGCCAGCAGCTTGGAGGACAGGTCCACCGGGGAGCTGTTTTTT.

V is TRBV19 and J is TRBJ1-2, with D possibly TRBD1 on 5 matching bases. The CDR3 is 15 residues long. The ends were cut back, 5 bases at V and 4 bases at J, with 17 bases in the middle. Per germline, CDR1 LNHDA and CDR2 SQIVND (reference sequence). This CDR3 reads CASSPARDSSYGYTF. The CDR3 region has the DNA TGTGCCAGTAGTCCCGCTCGGGACTCCAGCTATGGCTACACCTTC.

This chain links TRBV14 with TRBJ2-7; maybe TRBD2 (5 bases). Deletions cut 4 bases from V and 3 bases from J, with 10 bases between. Looked up from germline, CDR1 is SGHDN and CDR2 is FVKESK. This CDR3 is built from 13 residues. CDR3 amino acids: CASSLGMLYEQYF. The CDR3 nucleotides are TGTGCCAGCAGCCTCGGGATGCTCTACGAGCAGTACTTC.

J is TRBJ2-7 and V is TRBV6-5, with 9 bases that match TRBD2. V trimming: 0 bases; J trimming: 2 bases; junction bases outside the gene matches: 5. The CDR3 runs to 16 residues. Germline V gene sequence: CDR1 MNHEY, CDR2 SVGAGI. CDR3 in DNA: TGTGCCAGCAGTTACTCGGGTGGCGGGGGGGCCTACGAGCAGTACTTC. It translates to CASSYSGGGGAYEQYF.

The chain employs TRBV20-1 and TRBJ2-5, with no clear D. V was trimmed by 5 bases and J by 1 base, leaving 5 bases between them. The CDR3 covers 11 residues. Germline V CDR1 and CDR2: DFQATT, SNEGSKA (reference sequence). The DNA of the CDR3 is TGCAGTGCTTTAATCCAAGAGACCCAGTACTTC. It encodes CSALIQETQYF.

The CDR3 reads CASTHKPPGTGGAYGANVLTF. CDR3 bases: TGTGCCAGCACCCACAAACCCCCCGGGACAGGGGGCGCATATGGGGCCAACGTCCTGACTTTC. This sequence joins TRBV11-2 and TRBJ2-6; 12 bases map to TRBD1. CDR3 length equals 21 residues. Trimming cost V 7 bases and J 3 bases; bases outside gene matches: 19. Per germline, CDR1 SGHAT and CDR2 FQNNGV.